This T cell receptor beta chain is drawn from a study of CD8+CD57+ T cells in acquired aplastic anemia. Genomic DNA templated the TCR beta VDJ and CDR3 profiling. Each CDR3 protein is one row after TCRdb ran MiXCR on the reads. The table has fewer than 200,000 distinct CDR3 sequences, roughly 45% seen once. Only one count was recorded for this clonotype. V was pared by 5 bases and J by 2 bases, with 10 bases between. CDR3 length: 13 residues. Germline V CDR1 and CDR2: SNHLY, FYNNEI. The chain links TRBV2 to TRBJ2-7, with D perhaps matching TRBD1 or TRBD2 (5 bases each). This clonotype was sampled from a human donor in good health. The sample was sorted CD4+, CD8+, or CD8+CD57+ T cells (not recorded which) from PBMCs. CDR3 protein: CASSRDPTYEQYF. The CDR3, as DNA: TGTGCCAGCAGTAGGGACCCGACCTACGAGCAGTACTTC. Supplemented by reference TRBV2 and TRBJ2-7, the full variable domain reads EPEVTQTPSHQVTQMGQEVILRCVPISNHLYFYWYRQILGQKVEFLVSFYNNEISEKSEIFDDQFSVERPDGSNFTLKIRSTKLEDSAMYFCASSRDPTYEQYFGPGTRLTVT.